The present T cell receptor beta chain was sequenced within a study of shared clonotypes between healthy human individuals. Overall study context: Donors consisted of a couple of women and a few men between 18 and 49.

This clone was observed once. The antigen remains undetermined. Healthy and HIV-negative, the adult donors had no recent acute infections or vaccinations. Study-level findings and limits: Represented diversity, genetic and exposure-history alike, was limited by few donors.

Original methodology: ImmunoSEQ only sent back junction sequences with no quality scores, so filtering was done differently. Here immunoSEQ multiplex PCR was the method, and the copy in TCRdb shows in-frame clones only, minus some. V, J and clone size are taken as reported in that table, and D and trimming were inferred from the DNA itself. Found here are 2,500,000 or so clones, roughly 90% of them singletons; the top ten hold 0.3% to 0.45%. The CDR3 covers 14 residues. CDR1 is SGHRS, CDR2 YFSETQ, per germline. Trimming stripped 5 bases from V and 7 bases from J, with 19 bases between. The source material was naive CD4+ T cells from PBMCs. The subset denotes: CD45RA+ positively selected. This TCR derives from a man between 18 and 29 years old in good health. Some clones in this sample may be carry-over from other donors' samples. The gene calls are TRBV5-1 and TRBJ2-7, with D tentatively TRBD2 (5 bases). In DNA, the CDR3 is TGCGCCAGCAGTACCGGAGGCCCTAGGACGGAGCAGTACTTC. Its protein is CASSTGGPRTEQYF.